A selection of T cell receptor beta chains follows, all from one sample in a study of cytomegalovirus exposure and HLA in healthy donors. TCRdb's copy holds only in-frame clones and misses some; the assay was immunoSEQ multiplex PCR. The profile shows about 89,000 clones, 64% of them singletons. Specimen: PBMCs. These receptors were collected from a human donor in good health. Each CDR3 is given with its conserved first and last residue. D genes are given only for firm matches. Size values are once, few and many counts, or a class for expanded clones, and some rows have none.

D gene,J gene,V gene,clone size,CDR3 DNA,CDR3 protein
TRBD1,TRBJ1-2,TRBV4-1,NA,TGCGCCAGCAGCCAAGTCGGGACAGGGGACTACTATGGCTACACCTTC,CASSQVGTGDYYGYTF
NA,TRBJ2-5,TRBV19,NA,TGTGCCAGTAGTAGCTTTCCCAGGGGCAGTTGGGAGACCCAGTACTTC,CASSSFPRGSWETQYF
NA,TRBJ2-1,TRBV25-1,NA,TGTGCCAGCAGTGATTTAGCAGATGAGCAGTTCTTC,CASSDLADEQFF
NA,TRBJ2-7,TRBV7-9,NA,TGTGCCAGCAGCTCAACAGGGGGCGGGAGGGAGCAGTACTTC,CASSSTGGGREQYF
TRBD1,TRBJ1-1,TRBV19,NA,TGTGCCACCCTTCACAGGGGTACTGAAGCTTTCTTT,CATLHRGTEAFF
TRBD2,TRBJ2-3,TRBV29-1,NA,TGCAGCGTTTCTAGCGGGGGGGCGTCAGATACGCAGTATTTT,CSVSSGGASDTQYF
TRBD1,TRBJ2-7,TRBV5-1,NA,TGCGCCAGCAGCGCCCGGGACAGAATCTACGAGCAGTACTTC,CASSARDRIYEQYF
TRBD1,TRBJ2-2,TRBV13,NA,TGTGCCAGCAGCCGAGGGACAGGGAGGGACACCGGGGAGCTGTTTTTT,CASSRGTGRDTGELFF
NA,TRBJ1-6,TRBV9,few,TGTGCCAGCAGCGTAGGCGGTAGAGGTTCACCCCTCCACTTT,CASSVGGRGSPLHF
NA,TRBJ1-3,TRBV19,few,TGTGCCAGTATTCATCCCGGGTCCGCAACTGGAAACACCATATATTTT,CASIHPGSATGNTIYF
TRBD2,TRBJ2-7,TRBV4-1,NA,TGCGCCAGCAAAGCACGGGTGACTAGCGGGGCGGAGGAGCAGTACTTC,CASKARVTSGAEEQYF
NA,TRBJ1-2,TRBV7-9,NA,TGTGCCAGCACCCCGGTGATAGGGGGCTATGGCTACACCTTC,CASTPVIGGYGYTF
TRBD2,TRBJ2-3,TRBV4-3,NA,TGCGCCAGCAGCCAGATACCGGGACTAGCAAAAGATACGCAGTATTTT,CASSQIPGLAKDTQYF
NA,TRBJ1-6,TRBV18,NA,TGTGCCAGCTCATCGGACGGGATTCAAGCCCTCCACTTT,CASSSDGIQALHF
TRBD2,TRBJ2-2,TRBV5-4,once,TGTGCTAGCAAGGCTAGCGGGGGGGGCAACACCGGGGAGCTGTTTTTT,CASKASGGGNTGELFF
TRBD1,TRBJ1-6,TRBV5-4,NA,TGTGCCAGCAGCCTTGGGACAGAACGCAATTCACCCCTCCACTTT,CASSLGTERNSPLHF
NA,TRBJ1-2,TRBV18,few,TGTGCCAGCTCACCACCCACTAGACGGGATAACTATGGCTACACCTTC,CASSPPTRRDNYGYTF
NA,TRBJ1-4,TRBV5-6,few,TGTGCCAGCAGCCGAAGGGACACCGGTAATGAAAAACTGTTTTTT,CASSRRDTGNEKLFF
NA,TRBJ1-2,TRBV4-2,NA,TGTGCCAGCAGCCAAGACCAGAACTATGGCTACACCTTC,CASSQDQNYGYTF
TRBD2,TRBJ2-2,TRBV11-2,NA,TGTGCCAGCGGGTGGAGCGGGGCGAACACCGGGGAGCTGTTTTTT,CASGWSGANTGELFF
TRBD2,TRBJ2-1,TRBV4-3,NA,TGCGCCAGCAGCCAAGACAGTAGCGGGTACAATGAGCAGTTCTTC,CASSQDSSGYNEQFF
NA,TRBJ1-5,TRBV7-2,NA,TGTGCCAGCAGCTTATTTGGCCTCAATCAGCCCCAGCATTTT,CASSLFGLNQPQHF